The present T cell receptor (beta chain) was sequenced within a study of shared clonotypes between healthy human individuals. Clones were read by immunoSEQ multiplex PCR, and TCRdb kept only the in-frame ones, dropping some. The sample shows a few million clones, approximately 93% of them seen only once. The germline gives CDR1 LNHDA, CDR2 SQIVND (reference sequence). The J segment lost 2 bases and the V segment lost 3 bases, leaving 6 bases of the junction unmatched. CDR3 length: 17 residues. The sample was naive CD4+ T cells from PBMCs. Subset here: CD45RA+ positively selected. The clonotype comes from a man between 18 and 29 years old in good health. Some clones in this sample may be carry-over from other donors' samples. The rearrangement joins TRBV19 to TRBJ2-5, with 13 bases that match TRBD2. The CDR3 loop reads CASSILTGLAGQETQYF. DNA for the CDR3: TGTGCCAGTAGTATTCTTACGGGACTAGCGGGACAAGAGACCCAGTACTTC.